The subject of this entry is one TCR beta chain. Germline V gene data show CDR1 as SQVTM and CDR2 as ANQGSEA. V was pared by 3 bases and J by 3 bases, with 8 bases between. This CDR3 region has 12 residues. This record comes from a study of technical replicates of blood from several donors. Data came from immunoSEQ multiplex PCR; TCRdb stores just in-frame clones and leaves some out. The sample lists around 71,000 clones, 92% occurring once. This receptor was taken from a human donor in good health. This chain uses TRBV29-1 with TRBJ2-5, with D tentatively TRBD2 (6 bases). The sequenced sample was T cells isolated from PBMCs. The CDR3 is CSVEWGEETQYF. CDR3 coding DNA: TGCAGCGTTGAGTGGGGGGAAGAGACCCAGTACTTC.